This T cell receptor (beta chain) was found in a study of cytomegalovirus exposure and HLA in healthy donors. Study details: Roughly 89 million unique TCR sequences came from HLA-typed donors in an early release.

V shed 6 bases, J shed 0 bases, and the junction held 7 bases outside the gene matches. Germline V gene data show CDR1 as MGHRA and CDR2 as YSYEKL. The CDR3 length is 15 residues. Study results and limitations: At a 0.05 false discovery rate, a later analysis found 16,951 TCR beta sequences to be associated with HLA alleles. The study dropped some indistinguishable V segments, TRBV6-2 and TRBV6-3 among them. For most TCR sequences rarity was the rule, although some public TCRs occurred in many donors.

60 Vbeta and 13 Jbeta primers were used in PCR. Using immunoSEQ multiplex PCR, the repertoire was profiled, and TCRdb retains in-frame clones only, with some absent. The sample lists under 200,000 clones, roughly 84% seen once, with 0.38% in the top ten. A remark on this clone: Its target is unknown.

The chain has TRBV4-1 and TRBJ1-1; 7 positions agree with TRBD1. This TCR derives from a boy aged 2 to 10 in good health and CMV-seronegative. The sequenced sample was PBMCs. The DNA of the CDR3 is TGCGCCAGCAGACTCTTAGGACAGGTGAACACTGAAGCTTTCTTT. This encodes CASRLLGQVNTEAFF.